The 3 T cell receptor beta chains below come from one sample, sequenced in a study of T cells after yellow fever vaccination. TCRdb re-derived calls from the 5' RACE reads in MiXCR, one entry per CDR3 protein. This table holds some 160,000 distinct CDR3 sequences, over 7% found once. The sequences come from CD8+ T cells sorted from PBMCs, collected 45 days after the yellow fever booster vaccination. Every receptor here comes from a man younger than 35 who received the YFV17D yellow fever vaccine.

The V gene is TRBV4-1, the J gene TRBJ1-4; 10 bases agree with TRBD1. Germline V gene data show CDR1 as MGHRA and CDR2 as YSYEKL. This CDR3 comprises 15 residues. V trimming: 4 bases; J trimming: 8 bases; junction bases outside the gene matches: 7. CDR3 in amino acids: CASSLETGGGEKLFF. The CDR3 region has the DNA TGCGCCAGCAGCCTAGAGACAGGGGGCGGAGAAAAACTGTTTTTT.

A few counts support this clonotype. CDR3 amino acids: CASSPELDRSNQPQHF. CDR3 nucleotides: TGTGCCAGCAGCCCGGAACTCGACAGAAGCAATCAGCCCCAGCATTTT. The rearrangement uses TRBV6-2 or TRBV6-3 and TRBJ1-5, with a weak D call TRBD1 (5 bases). The CDR3 is 16 amino acids. In germline, CDR1 is MNHEY, CDR2 SVGEGT. Trimming took 6 bases from V and 1 from J, leaving 16 bases between them.

The CDR3 DNA is TGTGCCAGCAGGACCTCAGGGGGGACTGAAGCTTTCTTT. Translation: CASRTSGGTEAFF. The rearrangement links TRBV28 to TRBJ1-1; 7 bases align to TRBD1. The CDR3 is made up of 13 amino acids. Looked up from germline, CDR1 is MDHEN and CDR2 is SYDVKM. J lost 5 bases, V lost 6 bases, and 6 bases had no gene match.